These 4 T cell receptor beta chains were sequenced from one sample in a study of PD-L1 blockade in urothelial cancer. Time point defined: pretreatment peripheral blood. Using immunoSEQ multiplex PCR, the repertoire was profiled, and TCRdb retains in-frame clones only, with some absent. Of 98,000 or so clones listed, 90% are singletons. The input for sequencing was PBMCs, taken around atezolizumab (anti-PD-L1) treatment. Source of these receptors: a man in his sixties with urothelial cancer.

The chain joins TRBV15 to TRBJ2-5; TRBD1 agrees at 8 bases. Germline values: CDR1 LNHNV, CDR2 YYDKDF (reference sequence). This CDR3 comprises 13 residues. Trimming took 5 bases from V and 6 from J; bases not matched to a gene: 5. This chain's CDR3 is CATSGGQDQTQYF. In DNA form, the CDR3 reads TGTGCCACCAGCGGGGGACAGGACCAGACCCAGTACTTC.

This chain links TRBV9 with TRBJ2-7, with 7 bases identical to TRBD1. The CDR3 loop spans 16 amino acids. With 0 bases clipped from V and 2 bases from J, the junction kept 8 bases outside the gene matches. Germline CDR1 and CDR2: SGDLS and YYNGEE. CDR3 region: CASSVGPGQVTYEQYF. CDR3 DNA: TGTGCCAGCAGCGTAGGTCCCGGACAGGTGACCTACGAGCAGTACTTC.

This chain joins TRBV9 and TRBJ2-1; 8 bases match TRBD2. The CDR3 totals 13 residues. From germline, CDR1 is SGDLS and CDR2 YYNGEE. The ends lost 4 bases at V and 15 bases at J; junction bases unmatched: 12. CDR3 DNA: TGTGCCAGCAGCCCCCAGACGGGGGGGCCTCTGTTCTTC. Translation gives CASSPQTGGPLFF.

The V and J genes are TRBV10-1 and TRBJ1-2, with 8 positions matching TRBD1. Germline trimming cut 9 bases from V and 6 bases from J; bases unmatched to any gene: 6. The CDR3 sequence is 12 residues long. The germline V gene has CDR1 WNHNN and CDR2 SYGVQD (reference sequence). The CDR3: CASTDRDDGYTF. Here the CDR3 DNA reads TGCGCCAGTACGGACAGGGATGATGGCTACACCTTC.